The 29 T cell receptor beta chains below all came from one sample that was sequenced in a study of blood T cell repertoires in COVID-19. Assay: immunoSEQ multiplex PCR; the TCRdb copy retains only in-frame clones and omits some. The repertoire consists of under 250,000 clones, with around 90% occurring once and the leading ten covering 0.83%. What was sequenced was peripheral blood. The receptors shown here come from a man aged 25 to 45 with COVID-19, enrolled during active disease.

This chain links TRBV18 with TRBJ1-2, with 7 positions matching TRBD1. CDR1 is KGHSH and CDR2 is LQKENI in the germline V gene. Trimming took 1 base from V and 8 from J; bases not matched to a gene: 4. The CDR3 is made up of 13 amino acids. The CDR3 reads CASSPQGQRGYTF. The CDR3 DNA sequence: TGTGCCAGCTCACCACAGGGACAGAGAGGCTACACCTTC.

The chain employs TRBV7-9 and TRBJ1-2, with a possible D match to TRBD1 (6 bases). Deletions cut 1 base from V and 4 bases from J, with 7 bases between. Per the germline V gene, CDR1 is SEHNR and CDR2 is FQNEAQ (reference sequence). This CDR3 comprises 13 residues. The CDR3: CASSLGDTYGYTF. The CDR3 DNA follows: TGTGCCAGCAGCTTAGGGGACACCTATGGCTACACCTTC.

The gene calls are TRBV6-1 and TRBJ2-2; maybe TRBD2 (7 bases). Deletions cut 2 bases from V and 14 bases from J, with 18 bases between. Germline V lookup: CDR1 MNHNS, CDR2 SASEGT. The CDR3 sequence is 14 residues long. DNA for the CDR3: TGTGCCAGCAGTGAACGGTTAGGGGGGGGGCAACTGTTTTTT. Translated: CASSERLGGGQLFF.

This clone was detected only a few times. V gene TRBV15 combines with J gene TRBJ1-5; 8 bases agree with TRBD1. Per the germline V gene, CDR1 is LNHNV and CDR2 is YYDKDF (reference sequence). The CDR3 length is 20 residues. V was clipped by 0 bases and J by 0 bases; unmatched bases: 13. The CDR3 DNA reads TGTGCCACCAGCAGAGATCAAAATGGACAGGGAGGGAATAGCAATCAGCCCCAGCATTTT. It translates to CATSRDQNGQGGNSNQPQHF.

The chain carries TRBV4-1 and TRBJ2-4; no reliable D call. Germline V gene sequence: CDR1 MGHRA, CDR2 YSYEKL. This CDR3 contains 17 residues. Trimming removed 0 bases at V and 6 bases at J, with 18 bases between. The CDR3 DNA reads as TGCGCCAGCAGCCAAGATCTAACTTCTACCTCTCTAAACATTCAGTACTTC. Translation: CASSQDLTSTSLNIQYF.

The chain joins TRBV7-7 to TRBJ2-3; D unresolved. Germline loops: CDR1 SSHAT, CDR2 FNYEAQ (reference sequence). Between the trimmed V and J ends, which lost 2 bases and 2 bases, there was a span of 11 bases. The length of the CDR3 is 15 residues. The CDR3 sequence is CASSLTAAYTDTQYF. Written as DNA, the CDR3 is TGTGCCAGCAGCTTAACAGCAGCCTACACAGATACGCAGTATTTT.

The V gene is TRBV6-6, the J gene TRBJ1-2; D not certain. The germline CDR1 and CDR2 sequences are MNHNY and SVGAGI (reference sequence). The CDR3 spans 14 residues. V gave up 5 bases and J gave up 1 base, with 11 bases separating them. The CDR3 protein is CASSMGGFNYGYTF. The CDR3 nucleotides are TGTGCCAGCAGTATGGGAGGATTTAACTATGGCTACACCTTC.

The chain links TRBV2 to TRBJ2-7; D ambiguous. CDR1 is SNHLY, CDR2 FYNNEI, per germline. The V end lost 3 bases, the J end lost 6 bases, and 9 bases lay between the germline ends. The CDR3 is 12 amino acids. The CDR3 reads CASSDAATEQYF. The CDR3, as DNA: TGTGCCAGCAGTGACGCAGCGACCGAGCAGTACTTC.

The chain has TRBV5-4 and TRBJ2-1, with TRBD1 as a possible D gene (7 bases). Germline V gives CDR1 SGHNT, CDR2 YYREEE (reference sequence). This CDR3 has 14 residues. Trimming stripped 1 base from V and 8 bases from J, with 13 bases between. CDR3 sequence (DNA): TGTGCCAGCAGCTTGCCGACAGGGAGGCATGAGCAGTTCTTC. Its protein product is CASSLPTGRHEQFF.

This chain joins TRBV2 and TRBJ1-3; D is unclear. From germline, CDR1 is SNHLY and CDR2 FYNNEI. CDR3 length equals 15 residues. Trimming took off 8 bases at V and 0 bases at J, with 14 bases between the two ends. CDR3 coding DNA: TGTGCCAGCGATCTCGGGTCAATCTCTGGAAACACCATATATTTT. Its translation is CASDLGSISGNTIYF.

The chain recombines TRBV10-1 with TRBJ1-4; a weak D match, TRBD1 (5 bases). CDR1 is WNHNN and CDR2 is SYGVQD in the germline V gene (reference sequence). The CDR3 runs to 15 residues. The V end lost 0 bases, the J end lost 5 bases, and 10 bases lay between the germline ends. CDR3 amino acids: CASSESAGLNEKLFF. The CDR3 nucleotides are TGCGCCAGCAGTGAGTCGGCAGGGTTAAATGAAAAACTGTTTTTT.

This clone appeared a single time. The chain couples TRBV5-1 to TRBJ2-7, with 7 nucleotides matching TRBD1. Germline assignment: CDR1 SGHRS and CDR2 YFSETQ. This CDR3 contains 13 residues. V lost 4 bases to trimming and J lost 2 bases; unmatched junction nucleotides: 3. The CDR3 region is CASSPGTAYEQYF. Written as DNA, the CDR3 is TGCGCCAGCAGCCCCGGGACAGCCTACGAGCAGTACTTC.

Comment on this clone: This sample also contains other DNA sequences that code for the same CDR3. The gene calls are TRBV2 and TRBJ1-1, with 7 bases that match TRBD1. This CDR3 spans 13 amino acids. The germline V gene has CDR1 SNHLY and CDR2 FYNNEI. V shed 6 bases, J shed 1 base, and the junction held 2 bases outside the gene matches. The CDR3: CASRRQGNTEAFF. DNA of the CDR3: TGTGCCAGCAGACGACAGGGGAACACTGAAGCTTTCTTT. Full variable domain (outside the CDR3, taken from reference TRBV2 and TRBJ1-1): EPEVTQTPSHQVTQMGQEVILRCVPISNHLYFYWYRQILGQKVEFLVSFYNNEISEKSEIFDDQFSVERPDGSNFTLKIRSTKLEDSAMYFCASRRQGNTEAFFGQGTRLTVV.

The chain couples TRBV4-1 to TRBJ2-7; possibly TRBD1 for D (6 bases). This CDR3 has 15 amino acids. CDR1 MGHRA and CDR2 YSYEKL come from the germline V gene. The V and J ends lost 5 bases and 3 bases respectively, with 17 bases between them. The chain's CDR3 is CASSSPGTLYYEQYF. The CDR3 DNA is TGCGCCAGCAGCTCCCCCGGGACACTCTACTACGAGCAGTACTTC.

The chain employs TRBV5-1 and TRBJ2-7; maybe TRBD2 (5 bases). Trimming shortened V by 0 bases and J by 1 base, and 14 bases separated the two germline ends. This CDR3 comprises 16 residues. Germline CDR1 SGHRS, CDR2 YFSETQ. The CDR3 coding sequence is TGCGCCAGCAGCTTGGGGCGGGCACCCTATTCCTACGAGCAGTACTTC. It yields the protein CASSLGRAPYSYEQYF.

The chain is built from TRBV7-9 and TRBJ1-2; D is unresolved. The CDR3 has 14 residues. V dropped 7 bases and J dropped 4 bases, with 16 bases sitting between them. CDR1 and CDR2 (germline): SEHNR, FQNEAQ (reference sequence). The CDR3 reads CASTLRWGAYGYTF. DNA for the CDR3: TGTGCCAGCACTCTGCGGTGGGGAGCCTATGGCTACACCTTC.

This clone was recorded at least ten times. The chain is built from TRBV7-3 and TRBJ2-2; tentative D call: TRBD2 (6 bases). Between the trimmed V and J ends, which lost 5 bases and 3 bases, there was a span of 7 bases. The germline V gene has CDR1 SGHTA and CDR2 FQGTGA. The CDR3 runs to 13 residues. This CDR3 reads CASSRRDTGELFF. The CDR3 bases are TGTGCCAGCAGCCGGAGGGACACCGGGGAGCTGTTTTTT.

The chain uses TRBV6-5 and TRBJ1-4; TRBD1 aligns across 7 bases. The CDR3 covers 13 residues. Germline trimming cut 6 bases from V and 7 bases from J; bases unmatched to any gene: 5. CDR1 is MNHEY and CDR2 is SVGAGI in the germline V gene. CDR3 DNA sequence: TGTGCCAGCAGAACGACAGGGAGTGAAAAACTGTTTTTT. Its protein is CASRTTGSEKLFF.

The chain uses TRBV3-1 (or the pseudogene TRBV3-2) and TRBJ1-5, with D perhaps TRBD1 (5 bases). Germline CDR1 is LGHDT and CDR2 is YNNKEL (reference sequence). This CDR3 spans 15 amino acids. Trimming took 1 base from V and 4 from J, leaving 11 bases between them. CDR3 nucleotides: TGTGCCAGCAGCCAAGCCGGGGGTGCAAATCAGCCCCAGCATTTT. This encodes CASSQAGGANQPQHF.

The chain links TRBV5-6 to TRBJ2-2; D gene uncertain. Per germline, CDR1 SGHDT and CDR2 YYEEEE. This CDR3 is 13 amino acids long. Trimming left V 4 bases short and J 1 base short, with 5 bases between. The CDR3 DNA reads TGTGCCAGCAGCCGACAGAACACCGGGGAGCTGTTTTTT. Translated: CASSRQNTGELFF.

The rearrangement links TRBV5-4 to TRBJ2-1; possibly TRBD1 for D (5 bases). Trimming left V 4 bases short and J 8 bases short, with 19 bases between. This CDR3 has 15 amino acids. The germline V gene encodes CDR1 SGHNT and CDR2 YYREEE (reference sequence). The chain's CDR3 is CASSQDSGTGDEQFF. The CDR3 DNA follows: TGTGCCAGCAGCCAAGACAGTGGAACCGGCGATGAGCAGTTCTTC.

V usage is TRBV25-1 and J usage is TRBJ1-2, with D tentatively TRBD1 (6 bases). The CDR3 covers 13 residues. Trimming pared 4 bases from V and 2 bases from J, leaving 8 bases between. Germline lookup yields CDR1 MGHDK and CDR2 SYGVNS. The CDR3 coding sequence is TGTGCCAGCAGTGTCAGGGGAAACTATGGCTACACCTTC. Amino acids: CASSVRGNYGYTF.

The chain is built from TRBV2 and TRBJ1-2, with 7 bases fitting TRBD1. The CDR3 consists of 16 residues. Trimming cost V 4 bases and J 2 bases; bases outside gene matches: 10. The germline V gene encodes CDR1 SNHLY and CDR2 FYNNEI. The CDR3 is CASSVEETGANYGYTF. In nucleotides, the CDR3 is TGTGCCAGCAGTGTGGAGGAAACAGGGGCAAACTATGGCTACACCTTC.

Concerning this clone: This same CDR3 is encoded by further DNA sequences in the sample. The chain carries TRBV12-3 or TRBV12-4 and TRBJ1-1; D is uncertain. Trimming took off 3 bases at V and 6 bases at J, with 5 bases between the two ends. CDR3 size: 11 residues. This CDR3 is CASSFRSEAFF. The CDR3 DNA is TGTGCCAGCAGTTTTCGTTCTGAAGCTTTCTTT.

This clone was counted only a few times. The gene calls are TRBV19 and TRBJ1-3; D is unresolved. Germline lookup yields CDR1 LNHDA and CDR2 SQIVND (reference sequence). The CDR3 totals 14 residues. Trimming pared 1 base from V and 0 bases from J, leaving 4 bases between. The CDR3 loop is CASSIAYSGNTIYF. The CDR3 DNA is TGTGCCAGTAGTATAGCGTACTCTGGAAACACCATATATTTT. Full variable domain (outside the CDR3, taken from reference TRBV19 and TRBJ1-3): DGGITQSPKYLFRKEGQNVTLSCEQNLNHDAMYWYRQDPGQGLRLIYYSQIVNDFQKGDIAEGYSVSREKKESFPLTVTSAQKNPTAFYLCASSIAYSGNTIYFGEGSWLTVV.

The V gene is TRBV5-1, the J gene TRBJ1-6; no definite D call. In germline, CDR1 is SGHRS, CDR2 YFSETQ. This CDR3 is 14 amino acids long. Trimming took off 4 bases at V and 10 bases at J, with 15 bases between the two ends. CDR3 region: CASSPTSGESPLHF. The DNA of the CDR3 is TGCGCCAGCAGCCCCACATCAGGCGAATCACCCCTCCACTTT.

This clone was seen only once. The J gene is TRBJ2-1, the V gene TRBV9, with a tentative D call TRBD2 (5 bases). Trimming stripped 3 bases from V and 3 bases from J, with 16 bases between. Germline V gene lookup returns CDR1 SGDLS and CDR2 YYNGEE. The CDR3 covers 16 residues. CDR3 nucleotides: TGTGCCAGCAGCGACCCCGGGGTCGGCTTCTACAATGAGCAGTTCTTC. It yields the protein CASSDPGVGFYNEQFF.

The chain combines TRBV11-2 with TRBJ1-2; D unclear. V was trimmed by 5 bases and J by 5 bases, leaving 18 bases between them. The CDR3 is 15 residues long. Germline assignment: CDR1 SGHAT and CDR2 FQNNGV. CDR3 in DNA: TGTGCCAGCAGCGGGCCACGGGAGCGTGGGTATGGCTACACCTTC. Encoded protein: CASSGPRERGYGYTF.

As DNA, the CDR3 is TGTGCCAGCAGCCCCCAAGCTAGGACAGGGGGCAAGAATGGCTACACCTTC. This translates into CASSPQARTGGKNGYTF. This chain joins TRBV5-4 and TRBJ1-2, with 11 bases lining up with TRBD1. In germline, CDR1 is SGHNT, CDR2 YYREEE (reference sequence). Unmatched junction bases numbered 14, after V lost 4 bases and J lost 6 bases. The CDR3 spans 17 residues.